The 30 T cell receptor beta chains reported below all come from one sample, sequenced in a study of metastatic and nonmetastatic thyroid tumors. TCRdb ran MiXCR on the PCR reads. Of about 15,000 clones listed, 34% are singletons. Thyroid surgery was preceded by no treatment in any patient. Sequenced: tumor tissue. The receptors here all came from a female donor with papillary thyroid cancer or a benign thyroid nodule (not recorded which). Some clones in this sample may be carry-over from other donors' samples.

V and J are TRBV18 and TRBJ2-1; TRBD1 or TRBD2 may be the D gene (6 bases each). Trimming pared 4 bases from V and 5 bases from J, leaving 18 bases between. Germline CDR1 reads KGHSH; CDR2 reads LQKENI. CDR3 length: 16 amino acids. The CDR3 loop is CASSHSLGGQDNEQFF. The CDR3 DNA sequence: TGTGCCAGCTCACACTCCCTGGGGGGCCAAGACAATGAGCAGTTCTTC.

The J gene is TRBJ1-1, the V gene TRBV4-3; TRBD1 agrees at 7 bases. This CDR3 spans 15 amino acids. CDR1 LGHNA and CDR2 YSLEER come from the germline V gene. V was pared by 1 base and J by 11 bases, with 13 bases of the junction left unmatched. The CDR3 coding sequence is TGCGCCAGCAGCCAAGCGTTGGAGGGGGCCGGTTGGGCTTTCTTT. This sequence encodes CASSQALEGAGWAFF.

As DNA, the CDR3 is TGTGCCTGGAGTGTCTCTAGCGGGAGAGCCTACGAGCAGTACTTC. Its translation is CAWSVSSGRAYEQYF. V gene TRBV30 combines with J gene TRBJ2-7; 10 bases fit TRBD2. CDR1 and CDR2 (germline): GTSNPN, SVGIG (reference sequence). The CDR3 length is 15 residues. With 0 bases clipped from V and 2 bases from J, the junction kept 4 bases outside the gene matches.

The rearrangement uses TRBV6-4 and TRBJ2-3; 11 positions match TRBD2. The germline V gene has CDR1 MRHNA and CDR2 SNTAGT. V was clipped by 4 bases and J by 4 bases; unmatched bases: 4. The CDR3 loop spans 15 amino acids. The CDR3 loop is CASSVTSGAPDTQYF. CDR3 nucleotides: TGTGCCAGCAGTGTGACTAGCGGGGCCCCAGATACGCAGTATTTT.

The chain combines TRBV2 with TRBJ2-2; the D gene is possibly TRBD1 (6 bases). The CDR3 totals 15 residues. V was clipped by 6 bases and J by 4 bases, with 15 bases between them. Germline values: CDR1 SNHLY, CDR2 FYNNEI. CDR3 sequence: CASSPRGASTGELFF. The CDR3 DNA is TGTGCCAGCAGCCCCAGGGGCGCAAGCACCGGGGAGCTGTTTTTT.

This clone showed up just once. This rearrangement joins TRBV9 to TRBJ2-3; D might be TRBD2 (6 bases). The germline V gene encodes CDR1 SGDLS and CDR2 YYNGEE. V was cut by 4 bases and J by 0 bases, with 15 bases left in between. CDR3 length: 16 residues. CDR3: CASSLIAAPSTDTQYF. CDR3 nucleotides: TGTGCCAGCAGCCTTATAGCGGCTCCTAGCACAGATACGCAGTATTTT.

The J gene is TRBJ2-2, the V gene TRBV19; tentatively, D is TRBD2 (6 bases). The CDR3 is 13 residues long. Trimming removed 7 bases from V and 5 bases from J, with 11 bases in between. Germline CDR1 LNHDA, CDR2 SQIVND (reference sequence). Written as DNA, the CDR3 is TGTGCCAGTACACATCGGGGGACCGGGGAGCTGTTTTTT. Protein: CASTHRGTGELFF.

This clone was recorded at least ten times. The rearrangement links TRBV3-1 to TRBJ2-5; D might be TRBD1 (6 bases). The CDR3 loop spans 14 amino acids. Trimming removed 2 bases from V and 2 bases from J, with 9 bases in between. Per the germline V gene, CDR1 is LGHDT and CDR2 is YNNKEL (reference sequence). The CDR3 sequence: CASSQYRVQETQYF. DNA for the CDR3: TGTGCCAGCAGCCAATACAGGGTTCAAGAGACCCAGTACTTC.

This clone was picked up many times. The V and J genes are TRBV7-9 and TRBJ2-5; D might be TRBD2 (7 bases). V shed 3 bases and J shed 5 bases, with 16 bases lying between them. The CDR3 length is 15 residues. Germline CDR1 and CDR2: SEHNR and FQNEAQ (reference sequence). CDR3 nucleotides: TGTGCCAGCAGCTTTTCGGCGGGGGCAGGTGAGACCCAGTACTTC. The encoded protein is CASSFSAGAGETQYF.

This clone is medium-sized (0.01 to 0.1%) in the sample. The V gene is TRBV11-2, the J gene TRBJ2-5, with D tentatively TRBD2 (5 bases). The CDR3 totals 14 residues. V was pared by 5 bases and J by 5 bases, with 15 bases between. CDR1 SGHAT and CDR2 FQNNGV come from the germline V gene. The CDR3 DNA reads TGTGCCAGCAGCCGAACCGGGATGGGTGAGACCCAGTACTTC. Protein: CASSRTGMGETQYF.

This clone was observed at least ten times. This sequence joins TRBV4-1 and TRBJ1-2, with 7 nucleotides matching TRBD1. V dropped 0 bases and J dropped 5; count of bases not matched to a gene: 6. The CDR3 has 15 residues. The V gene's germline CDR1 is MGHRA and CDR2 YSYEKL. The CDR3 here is CASSQDGGQLYGYTF. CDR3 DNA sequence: TGCGCCAGCAGCCAAGATGGGGGACAGTTGTATGGCTACACCTTC.

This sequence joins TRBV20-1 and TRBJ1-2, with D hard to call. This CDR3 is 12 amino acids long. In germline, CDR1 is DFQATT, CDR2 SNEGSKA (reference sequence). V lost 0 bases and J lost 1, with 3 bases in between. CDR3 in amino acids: CSAREGNYGYTF. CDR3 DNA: TGCAGTGCTAGAGAGGGTAACTATGGCTACACCTTC.

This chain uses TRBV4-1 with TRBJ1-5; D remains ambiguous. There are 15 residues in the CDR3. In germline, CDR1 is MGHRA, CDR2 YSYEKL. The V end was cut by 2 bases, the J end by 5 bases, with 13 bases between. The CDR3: CASSQKPHGDQPQHF. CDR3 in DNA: TGCGCCAGCAGCCAAAAGCCGCACGGGGATCAGCCCCAGCATTTT.

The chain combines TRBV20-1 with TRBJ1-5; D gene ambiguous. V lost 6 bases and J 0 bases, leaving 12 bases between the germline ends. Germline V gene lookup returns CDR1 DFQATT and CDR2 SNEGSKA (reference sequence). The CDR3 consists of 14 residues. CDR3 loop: CSAAILNSNQPQHF. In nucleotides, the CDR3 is TGCAGTGCCGCAATCCTAAATAGCAATCAGCCCCAGCATTTT.

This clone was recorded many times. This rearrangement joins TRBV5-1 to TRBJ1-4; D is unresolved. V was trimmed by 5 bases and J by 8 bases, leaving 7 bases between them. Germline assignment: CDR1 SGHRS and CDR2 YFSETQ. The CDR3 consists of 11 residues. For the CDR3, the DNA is TGCGCCAGCAGGGCTGGCGAAAAACTGTTTTTT. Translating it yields CASRAGEKLFF.

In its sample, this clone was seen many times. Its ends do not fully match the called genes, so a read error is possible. CDR3 loop: CASSSGRLNTGELLF. The CDR3 nucleotides read TGTGCCAGCAGCTCGGGACGGTTGAACACCGGGGAGCTGCTTTTT. This chain connects TRBV11-3 to TRBJ2-2; D tentatively fits TRBD1 or TRBD2 (5 bases each). The length of the CDR3 is 15 residues. Germline V gene data show CDR1 as SGHNT and CDR2 as YENEEA.

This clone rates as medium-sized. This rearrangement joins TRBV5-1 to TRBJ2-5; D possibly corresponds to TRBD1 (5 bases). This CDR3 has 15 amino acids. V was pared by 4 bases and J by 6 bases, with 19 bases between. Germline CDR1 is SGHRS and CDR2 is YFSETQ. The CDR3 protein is CASSLDWGEEKTQYF. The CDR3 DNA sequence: TGCGCCAGCAGCCTTGACTGGGGCGAGGAAAAGACCCAGTACTTC.

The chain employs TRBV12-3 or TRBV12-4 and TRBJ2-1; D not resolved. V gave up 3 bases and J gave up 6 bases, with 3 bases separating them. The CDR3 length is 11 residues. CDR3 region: CASSFLNEQFF. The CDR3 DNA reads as TGTGCCAGCAGTTTCCTCAATGAGCAGTTCTTC.

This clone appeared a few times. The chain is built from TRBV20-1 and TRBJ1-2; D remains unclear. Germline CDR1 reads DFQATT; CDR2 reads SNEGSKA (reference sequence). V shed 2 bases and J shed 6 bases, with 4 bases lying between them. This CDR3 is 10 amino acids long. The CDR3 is CSARRNGYTF. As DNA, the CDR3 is TGCAGTGCTAGACGAAATGGCTACACCTTC.

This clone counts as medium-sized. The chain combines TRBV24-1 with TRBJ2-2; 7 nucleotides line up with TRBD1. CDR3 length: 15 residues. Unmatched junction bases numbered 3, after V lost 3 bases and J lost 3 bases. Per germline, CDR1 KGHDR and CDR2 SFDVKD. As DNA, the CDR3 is TGTGCCACCAGTGATAGTGACAGGGACACCGGGGAGCTGTTTTTT. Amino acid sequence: CATSDSDRDTGELFF.

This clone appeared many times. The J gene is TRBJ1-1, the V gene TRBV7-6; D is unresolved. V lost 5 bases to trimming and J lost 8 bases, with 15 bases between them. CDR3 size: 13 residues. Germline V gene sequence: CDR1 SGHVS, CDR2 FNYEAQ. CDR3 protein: CASSERRGPEAFF. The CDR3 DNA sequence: TGTGCCAGCAGCGAGAGGCGGGGTCCAGAAGCTTTCTTT.

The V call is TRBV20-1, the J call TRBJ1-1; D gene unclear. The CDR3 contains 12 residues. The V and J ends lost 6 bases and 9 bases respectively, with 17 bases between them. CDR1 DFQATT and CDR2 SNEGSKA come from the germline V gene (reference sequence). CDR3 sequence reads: CSAVTTGYQAFF. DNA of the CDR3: TGCAGTGCAGTGACAACGGGGTATCAAGCTTTCTTT.

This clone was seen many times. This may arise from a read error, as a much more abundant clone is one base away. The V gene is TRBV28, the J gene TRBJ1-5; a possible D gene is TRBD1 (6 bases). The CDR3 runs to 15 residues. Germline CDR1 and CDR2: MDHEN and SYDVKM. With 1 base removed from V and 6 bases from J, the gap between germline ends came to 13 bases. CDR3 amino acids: CASSLSTGLGQPQHF. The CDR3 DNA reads TGTGCCAGCAGTTTATCAACAGGGCTTGGTCAGCCCCAGCATTTT.

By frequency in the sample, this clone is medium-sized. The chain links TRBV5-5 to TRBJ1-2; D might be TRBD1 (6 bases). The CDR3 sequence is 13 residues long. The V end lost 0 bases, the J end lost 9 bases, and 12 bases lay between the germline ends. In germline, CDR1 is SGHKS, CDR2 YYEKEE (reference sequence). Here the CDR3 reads CASSLADSTSYTF. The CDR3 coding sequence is TGTGCCAGCAGCTTGGCGGACAGTACCAGCTACACCTTC.

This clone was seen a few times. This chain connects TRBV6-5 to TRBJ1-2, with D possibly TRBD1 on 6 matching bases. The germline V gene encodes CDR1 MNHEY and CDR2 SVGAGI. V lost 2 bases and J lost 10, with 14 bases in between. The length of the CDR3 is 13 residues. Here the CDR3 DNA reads TGTGCCAGCAGTTACACGGACAGTTATTTCTACACCTTC. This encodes CASSYTDSYFYTF.

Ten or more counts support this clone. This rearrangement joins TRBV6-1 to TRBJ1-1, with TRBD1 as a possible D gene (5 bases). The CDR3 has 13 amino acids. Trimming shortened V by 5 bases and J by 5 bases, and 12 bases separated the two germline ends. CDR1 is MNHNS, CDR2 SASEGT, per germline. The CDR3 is CASSLGWGTEAFF. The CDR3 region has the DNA TGTGCCAGCAGTCTGGGTTGGGGGACTGAAGCTTTCTTT.

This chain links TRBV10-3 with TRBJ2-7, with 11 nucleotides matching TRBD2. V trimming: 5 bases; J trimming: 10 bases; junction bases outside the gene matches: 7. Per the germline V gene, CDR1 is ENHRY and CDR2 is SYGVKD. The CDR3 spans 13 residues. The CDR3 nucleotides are TGTGCCATCAGTCCCCCGGGACTAGCGGAACAGTACTTC. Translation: CAISPPGLAEQYF.

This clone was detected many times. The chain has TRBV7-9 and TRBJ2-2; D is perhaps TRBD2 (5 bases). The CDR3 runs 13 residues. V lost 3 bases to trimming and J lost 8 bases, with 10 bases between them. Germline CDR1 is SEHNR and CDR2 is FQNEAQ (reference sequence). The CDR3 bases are TGTGCCAGCAGCTTCAGAGGCGGGGGGGAGCTGTTTTTT. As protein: CASSFRGGGELFF. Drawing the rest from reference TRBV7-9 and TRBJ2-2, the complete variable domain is DTGVSQNPRHKITKRGQNVTFRCDPISEHNRLYWYRQTLGQGPEFLTYFQNEAQLEKSRLLSDRFSAERPKGSFSTLEIQRTEQGDSAMYLCASSFRGGGELFFGEGSRLTVL.

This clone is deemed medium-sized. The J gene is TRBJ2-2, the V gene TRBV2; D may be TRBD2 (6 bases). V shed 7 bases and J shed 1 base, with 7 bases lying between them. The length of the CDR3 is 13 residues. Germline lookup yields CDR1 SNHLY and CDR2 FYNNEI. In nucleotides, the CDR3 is TGTGCCAGCAAGGAGGGGAACACCGGGGAGCTGTTTTTT. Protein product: CASKEGNTGELFF. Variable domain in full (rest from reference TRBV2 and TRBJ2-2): EPEVTQTPSHQVTQMGQEVILRCVPISNHLYFYWYRQILGQKVEFLVSFYNNEISEKSEIFDDQFSVERPDGSNFTLKIRSTKLEDSAMYFCASKEGNTGELFFGEGSRLTVL.

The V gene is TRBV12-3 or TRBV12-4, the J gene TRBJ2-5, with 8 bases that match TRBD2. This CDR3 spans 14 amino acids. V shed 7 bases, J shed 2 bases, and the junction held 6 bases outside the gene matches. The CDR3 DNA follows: TGTGCCAGCAAACGGGAGGGCCTGCAAGAGACCCAGTACTTC. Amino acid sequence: CASKREGLQETQYF.